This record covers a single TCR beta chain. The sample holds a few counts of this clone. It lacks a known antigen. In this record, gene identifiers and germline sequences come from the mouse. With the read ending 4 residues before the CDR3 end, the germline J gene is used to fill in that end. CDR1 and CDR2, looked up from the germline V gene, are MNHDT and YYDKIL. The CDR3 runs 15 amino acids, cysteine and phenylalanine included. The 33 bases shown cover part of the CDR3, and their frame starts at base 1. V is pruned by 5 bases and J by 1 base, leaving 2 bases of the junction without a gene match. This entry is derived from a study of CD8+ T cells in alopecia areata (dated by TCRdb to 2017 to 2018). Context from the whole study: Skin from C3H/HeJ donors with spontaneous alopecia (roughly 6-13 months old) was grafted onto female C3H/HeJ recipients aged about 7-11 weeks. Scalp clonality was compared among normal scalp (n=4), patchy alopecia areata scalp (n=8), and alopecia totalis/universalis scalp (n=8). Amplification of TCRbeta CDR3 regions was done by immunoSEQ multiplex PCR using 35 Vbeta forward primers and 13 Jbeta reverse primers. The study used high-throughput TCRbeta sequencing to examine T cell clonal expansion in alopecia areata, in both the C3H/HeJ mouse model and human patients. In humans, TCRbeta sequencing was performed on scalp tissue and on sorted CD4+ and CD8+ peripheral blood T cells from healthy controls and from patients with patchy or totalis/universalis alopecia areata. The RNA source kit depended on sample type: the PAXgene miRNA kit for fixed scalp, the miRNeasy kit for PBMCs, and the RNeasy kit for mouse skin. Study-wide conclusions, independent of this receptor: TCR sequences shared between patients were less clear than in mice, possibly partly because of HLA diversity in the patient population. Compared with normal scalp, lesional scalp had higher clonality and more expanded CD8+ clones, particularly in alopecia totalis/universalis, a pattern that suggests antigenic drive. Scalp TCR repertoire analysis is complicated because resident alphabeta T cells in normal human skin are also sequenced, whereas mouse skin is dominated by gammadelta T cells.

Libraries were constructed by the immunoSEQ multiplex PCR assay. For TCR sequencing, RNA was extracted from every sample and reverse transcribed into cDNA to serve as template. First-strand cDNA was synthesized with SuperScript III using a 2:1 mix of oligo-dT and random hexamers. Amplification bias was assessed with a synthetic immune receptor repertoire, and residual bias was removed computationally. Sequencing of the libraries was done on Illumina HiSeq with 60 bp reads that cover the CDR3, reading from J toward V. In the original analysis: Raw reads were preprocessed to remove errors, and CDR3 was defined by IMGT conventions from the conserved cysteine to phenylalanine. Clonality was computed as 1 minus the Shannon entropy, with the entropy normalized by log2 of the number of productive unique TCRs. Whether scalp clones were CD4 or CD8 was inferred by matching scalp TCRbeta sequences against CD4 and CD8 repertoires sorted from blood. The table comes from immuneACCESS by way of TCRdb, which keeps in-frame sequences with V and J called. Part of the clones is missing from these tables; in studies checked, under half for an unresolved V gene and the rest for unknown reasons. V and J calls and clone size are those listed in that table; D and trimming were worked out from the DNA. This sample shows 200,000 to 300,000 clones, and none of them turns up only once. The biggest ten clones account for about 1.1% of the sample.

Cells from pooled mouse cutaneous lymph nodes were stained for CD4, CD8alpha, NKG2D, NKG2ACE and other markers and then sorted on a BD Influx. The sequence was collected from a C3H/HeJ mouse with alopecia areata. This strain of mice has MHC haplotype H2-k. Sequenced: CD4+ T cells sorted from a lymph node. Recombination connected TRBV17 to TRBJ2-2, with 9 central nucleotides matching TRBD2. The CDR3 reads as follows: CASSPDWGNTGQLYF. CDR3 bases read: TGTGCTAGCAGTCCGGACTGGGGAAACACCGGG.